A selection of T cell receptor beta chains follows, all from one sample in a study of T-cell memory formation after mild COVID-19. In TCRdb, the 5' RACE reads were re-called with MiXCR into one record per CDR3 protein. The sample holds hundreds of thousands of distinct CDR3 sequences, about 24% seen once. Sequenced sample: PBMCs or a T cell subset sorted from them (not recorded which). The source is an adult woman who had mild COVID-19 (a few samples of this study predate the infection). Cell type and time point are not known. Both conserved end residues are part of each CDR3. The D gene is left open where the match is weak. Not every row has a clone size; where given, it reads once, few, many or a size class.

J	D	V	size	CDR3	DNA
TRBJ1-1	NA	TRBV29-1	many	CSSRRGTVGPEAFF	TGCAGCTCCCGCAGGGGAACCGTAGGACCTGAAGCTTTCTTT
TRBJ2-3	TRBD1	TRBV15	few	CATSRGDRAIIDTQYF	TGTGCCACCAGCAGAGGTGACAGGGCCATCATAGATACGCAGTATTTT
TRBJ2-5	NA	TRBV29-1	few	CSVELGLQETQYF	TGCAGCGTTGAATTGGGCCTCCAAGAGACCCAGTACTTC
TRBJ2-2	NA	TRBV7-9	once	CASSSRSSHTGELFF	TGTGCCAGCAGCTCCCGCAGTTCTCACACCGGGGAGCTGTTTTTT
TRBJ1-4	NA	TRBV10-3	once	CAINTGPNEKLFF	TGTGCCATCAACACAGGCCCTAATGAAAAACTGTTTTTT
TRBJ2-2	TRBD1	TRBV27	many	CASSSRTGNTGELFF	TGTGCCAGCAGTTCCCGGACAGGGAACACCGGGGAGCTGTTTTTT
TRBJ2-6	NA	TRBV20-1	few	CSAPPGVSGANVLTF	TGCAGTGCCCCTCCGGGGGTCTCTGGGGCCAACGTCCTGACTTTC
TRBJ2-7	TRBD1	TRBV24-1	NA	CATSDPGQGNEQYF	TGTGCCACCAGTGATCCCGGACAGGGCAACGAGCAGTACTTC
TRBJ2-7	NA	TRBV27	many	CASSWGATSYEQYF	TGTGCCAGCAGTTGGGGGGCTACCTCCTACGAGCAGTACTTC
TRBJ2-7	TRBD1	TRBV10-3	NA	CAIRPGQRSEQYF	TGTGCCATCAGACCGGGACAGCGGAGCGAGCAGTACTTC
TRBJ1-1	NA	TRBV7-2	many	CASSLVDWGRTEAFF	TGTGCCAGCAGCTTAGTGGACTGGGGACGGACTGAAGCTTTCTTT
TRBJ1-2	NA	TRBV7-9	NA	CASSDNPGVNYGYTF	TGTGCCAGCAGCGATAATCCCGGGGTTAACTATGGCTACACCTTC
TRBJ1-5	NA	TRBV20-1	NA	CSANSGVNQPQHF	TGCAGTGCTAATTCAGGGGTCAATCAGCCCCAGCATTTT
TRBJ2-2	NA	TRBV12-3/TRBV12-4	few	CASSLSSGATGELFF	TGTGCCAGCAGTCTTTCATCGGGGGCCACCGGGGAGCTGTTTTTT
TRBJ2-1	NA	TRBV5-1	few	CASSLARRGSFDEQFF	TGCGCCAGCAGCTTGGCTAGACGGGGATCATTCGATGAGCAGTTCTTC
TRBJ2-5	NA	TRBV18	NA	CASSPGQSFGTQYF	TGTGCCAGCTCACCTGGGCAGTCGTTCGGGACCCAGTACTTC
TRBJ2-7	NA	TRBV5-1	many	CASSDGISYEQYF	TGCGCCAGCAGCGACGGGATCTCCTACGAGCAGTACTTC
TRBJ1-1	NA	TRBV12-3/TRBV12-4	NA	CASSLAVQAAEAFF	TGTGCCAGCAGTTTAGCGGTACAGGCAGCTGAAGCTTTCTTT
TRBJ2-7	NA	TRBV4-1	NA	CASSQELSREQYF	TGCGCCAGCAGCCAAGAATTGTCAAGGGAGCAGTACTTC
TRBJ2-3	TRBD1	TRBV7-3	few	CASSEGQGRSDTQYF	TGTGCCAGCAGCGAGGGACAGGGGAGGTCAGATACGCAGTATTTT
TRBJ1-2	TRBD1	TRBV12-3/TRBV12-4	NA	CASSPGQGWLGGYTF	TGTGCCAGCAGTCCGGGACAGGGATGGTTGGGGGGCTACACCTTC
TRBJ2-7	TRBD1	TRBV20-1	once	CSARTGASYEQYF	TGCAGTGCCCGGACAGGGGCCTCCTACGAGCAGTACTTC
TRBJ2-7	TRBD1	TRBV20-1	NA	CSAGRQGSYEQYF	TGCAGTGCTGGGAGACAGGGCTCCTACGAGCAGTACTTC
TRBJ1-1	NA	TRBV5-1	few	CASSEFQNTEAFF	TGCGCCAGCAGCGAGTTTCAGAACACTGAAGCTTTCTTT
TRBJ1-2	TRBD1	TRBV20-1	once	CSARETGTGNYGYTF	TGCAGTGCCCGTGAAACTGGGACAGGGAACTATGGCTACACCTTC
TRBJ1-1	TRBD1	TRBV6-2/TRBV6-3	NA	CASTDLTGRNTEDFF	TGTGCCAGCACCGACCTGACAGGGCGGAACACTGAAGATTTCTTT
TRBJ2-7	NA	TRBV24-1	many	CATSGLLPGTRSYEQYF	TGTGCCACCAGTGGTCTACTCCCCGGGACACGCTCCTACGAGCAGTACTTC
TRBJ2-7	TRBD1	TRBV5-1	few	CASSLTGQVPYEQYF	TGCGCCAGCAGCTTGACCGGACAGGTCCCCTACGAGCAGTACTTC
TRBJ1-2	TRBD1	TRBV30	NA	CAWSVGGTLGYTF	TGTGCCTGGAGTGTAGGGGGCACCCTTGGCTACACCTTC
TRBJ1-2	NA	TRBV6-1	NA	CASSEARDSGYTF	TGTGCCAGCAGTGAAGCGCGGGATTCGGGCTACACCTTC
TRBJ2-1	TRBD1	TRBV27	few	CASSLLDRGQRNEQFF	TGTGCCAGCAGTTTACTCGACAGGGGACAGAGGAATGAGCAGTTCTTC
TRBJ1-1	NA	TRBV20-1	NA	CSARLPLMNTEAFF	TGCAGTGCTAGACTGCCACTCATGAACACTGAAGCTTTCTTT
TRBJ1-5	NA	TRBV27	few	CASSSGTAGPNQPQHF	TGTGCCAGCAGTTCCGGGACGGCCGGCCCCAATCAGCCCCAGCATTTT
TRBJ1-5	NA	TRBV6-5	NA	CARSSLDRSNQPQHF	TGTGCCAGATCTTCCCTGGACAGAAGCAATCAGCCCCAGCATTTT
TRBJ2-5	TRBD1	TRBV3-1	few	CASSRTGTQETQYF	TGTGCCAGCAGCCGGACAGGGACCCAAGAGACCCAGTACTTC
TRBJ2-1	NA	TRBV5-5	few	CASIKHDNEQFF	TGTGCCAGCATCAAACACGACAATGAGCAGTTCTTC
TRBJ2-1	TRBD1	TRBV6-2/TRBV6-3	few	CASSRQGGNNEQFF	TGTGCCAGCTCGAGACAGGGCGGCAACAATGAGCAGTTCTTC
TRBJ2-7	NA	TRBV10-3	NA	CAISGGTPSRYF	TGTGCCATCAGTGGCGGGACGCCCTCCCGGTACTTC
TRBJ2-1	NA	TRBV10-3	few	CAISPLGSDNEQFF	TGTGCCATCAGCCCCCTGGGGTCCGACAATGAGCAGTTCTTC
TRBJ2-7	NA	TRBV12-3/TRBV12-4	NA	CASSFSISYEQYF	TGTGCCAGCAGTTTTTCGATCTCCTACGAGCAGTACTTC
TRBJ2-1	NA	TRBV6-5	NA	CASSQGGDIRVNEQFF	TGTGCCAGCAGTCAAGGGGGGGATATCCGGGTGAATGAGCAGTTCTTC